The 30 T cell receptor beta chains below come from one sample, sequenced in a study of cytomegalovirus exposure and HLA in healthy donors. The primer mix had 60 Vbeta and 13 Jbeta primers. The repertoire was sequenced with immunoSEQ multiplex PCR; TCRdb's copy has only in-frame clones and lacks some. This table has around 150,000 clones, 75% to 85% appearing once. Sample: PBMCs. The source is a man over 45 in good health and CMV-seropositive.

This chain joins TRBV29-1 and TRBJ2-5; D perhaps matches TRBD2 (6 bases). CDR3 size: 12 residues. V lost 6 bases to trimming and J lost 4 bases, with 12 bases between them. From germline, CDR1 is SQVTM and CDR2 ANQGSEA. CDR3 amino acids: CSVGQGGETQYF. CDR3 in DNA: TGCAGCGTGGGGCAGGGAGGAGAGACCCAGTACTTC.

The chain uses TRBV28 and TRBJ1-5, with TRBD1 matching over 8 bases. CDR1 is MDHEN and CDR2 is SYDVKM in the germline V gene. The CDR3 extends over 15 amino acids. J lost 7 bases, V lost 4 bases, and 9 bases had no gene match. The CDR3 is CASSSDRVARQPQHF. CDR3 in DNA: TGTGCCAGCAGTTCGGACAGGGTAGCCCGGCAGCCCCAGCATTTT.

This chain links TRBV28 with TRBJ1-4; 9 nucleotides match TRBD1. This CDR3 is built from 15 residues. Germline assignment: CDR1 MDHEN and CDR2 SYDVKM. Trimming took 5 bases from V and 8 from J; bases not matched to a gene: 9. The DNA for the CDR3 is TGTGCCAGCAGTACCAACAGGGGGCAGTGGGAAAAACTGTTTTTT. It specifies CASSTNRGQWEKLFF.

The CDR3 loop is CASSVDSHPGQPQHF. CDR3 sequence (DNA): TGTGCCAGCAGCGTGGACAGCCACCCTGGTCAGCCCCAGCATTTT. The chain is built from TRBV9 and TRBJ1-5; tentative D call: TRBD1 (6 bases). CDR1 is SGDLS and CDR2 is YYNGEE in the germline V gene. Trimming left V 2 bases short and J 6 bases short, with 15 bases between. This CDR3 spans 15 amino acids. Full variable domain (outside the CDR3, taken from reference TRBV9 and TRBJ1-5): DSGVTQTPKHLITATGQRVTLRCSPRSGDLSVYWYQQSLDQGLQFLIQYYNGEERAKGNILERFSAQQFPDLHSELNLSSLELGDSALYFCASSVDSHPGQPQHFGDGTRLSIL.

The chain joins TRBV19 to TRBJ2-1; 8 bases are shared with TRBD1. The CDR3 is 15 residues long. Germline V gives CDR1 LNHDA, CDR2 SQIVND (reference sequence). J lost 9 bases, V lost 3 bases, and 10 bases had no gene match. CDR3 residues: CASSISRGQSGEQFF. The DNA of the CDR3 is TGTGCCAGTAGTATCTCCAGGGGGCAAAGTGGTGAGCAGTTCTTC. Together with reference TRBV19 and TRBJ2-1, the CDR3 gives the full variable domain: DGGITQSPKYLFRKEGQNVTLSCEQNLNHDAMYWYRQDPGQGLRLIYYSQIVNDFQKGDIAEGYSVSREKKESFPLTVTSAQKNPTAFYLCASSISRGQSGEQFFGPGTRLTVL.

The CDR3 is CASSLDRSSYNSPLHF. CDR3 nucleotides: TGTGCCAGCAGCCTGGACAGGAGCTCCTATAATTCACCCCTCCACTTT. V gene TRBV14 combines with J gene TRBJ1-6; 7 bases map to TRBD1. Trimming cost V 4 bases and J 0 bases; bases outside gene matches: 3. Looked up from germline, CDR1 is SGHDN and CDR2 is FVKESK. The CDR3 has 16 amino acids.

The rearrangement joins TRBV30 to TRBJ2-5; a weak D match, TRBD1 (6 bases). The V and J ends lost 0 bases and 4 bases respectively, with 15 bases between them. The germline gives CDR1 GTSNPN, CDR2 SVGIG (reference sequence). The CDR3 length is 15 residues. The CDR3 nucleotides are TGTGCCTGGAGTGTACTGGCAGGGGTCTCAGAGACCCAGTACTTC. It yields the protein CAWSVLAGVSETQYF.

The chain links TRBV28 to TRBJ2-1, with 10 positions matching TRBD1. This CDR3 contains 15 residues. Trimming took 5 bases from V and 4 from J; bases not matched to a gene: 5. Germline V gene data show CDR1 as MDHEN and CDR2 as SYDVKM. This chain's CDR3 is CASSLTGQGYNEQFF. Here the CDR3 DNA reads TGTGCCAGCAGTCTAACGGGACAGGGGTACAATGAGCAGTTCTTC.

The rearrangement links TRBV18 to TRBJ1-3; D is possibly TRBD1 (5 bases). The germline V and J ends were trimmed by 1 base and 2 bases, with 15 bases remaining between them. The CDR3 is made up of 17 amino acids. Germline CDR1 reads KGHSH; CDR2 reads LQKENI. CDR3 region: CASSPQLRGGPGNTIYF. The CDR3 nucleotides read TGTGCCAGCTCACCACAACTTCGGGGGGGACCTGGAAACACCATATATTTT.

Comment on this clone: The identical CDR3 is also encoded by other nucleotide sequences in the sample. The chain combines TRBV7-6 with TRBJ2-7; D is ambiguous. This CDR3 is 14 amino acids long. The V gene's germline CDR1 is SGHVS and CDR2 FNYEAQ. V was pared by 6 bases and J by 6 bases, with 18 bases between. CDR3 amino acids: CASSFDSLYGEQYF. The CDR3 bases are TGTGCCAGCAGTTTCGATAGCCTCTACGGCGAGCAGTACTTC.

In this sample, this clone turned up a few times. For the CDR3, the DNA is TGTGCCAGCTCACGACAAGGACAGCCTGGGAGCACAGATACGCAGTATTTT. Its protein product is CASSRQGQPGSTDTQYF. This chain connects TRBV18 to TRBJ2-3; D perhaps matches TRBD1 (6 bases). The CDR3 has 17 residues. V was shortened by 4 bases and J by 0 bases, with 17 bases between the two germline ends. Germline CDR1 KGHSH, CDR2 LQKENI.

CDR3 region: CASSLALKSTYNEQFF. CDR3 nucleotide sequence: TGCGCCAGCAGCTTGGCCTTGAAGAGTACTTACAATGAGCAGTTCTTC. This chain joins TRBV5-1 and TRBJ2-1, with D unresolved. CDR1 is SGHRS, CDR2 YFSETQ, per germline. The ends were cut back, 0 bases at V and 4 bases at J, with 14 bases in the middle. This CDR3 is 16 amino acids long.

The V and J genes are TRBV9 and TRBJ2-5, with D possibly being TRBD2 (7 bases). The V gene lost 4 bases and the J gene lost 2 bases, with 12 bases spanning the gap. This CDR3 is 14 amino acids long. From germline, CDR1 is SGDLS and CDR2 YYNGEE. The CDR3 spells CASSPGGPQETQYF. The CDR3 bases are TGTGCCAGCAGCCCCGGGGGGCCTCAAGAGACCCAGTACTTC.

V and J are TRBV2 and TRBJ1-4, with 9 bases matching TRBD1. Germline CDR1 SNHLY, CDR2 FYNNEI. The CDR3 sequence is 15 residues long. The junction had 6 bases not matched to a gene; V was cut back by 5 bases and J by 5 bases. CDR3 sequence (DNA): TGTGCCAGCAGTCATACCGGGACAGGGAATGAAAAACTGTTTTTT. This gives the protein CASSHTGTGNEKLFF.

The chain carries TRBV6-1 and TRBJ1-1; D is unresolved. The germline V gene has CDR1 MNHNS and CDR2 SASEGT. The V and J ends lost 2 bases and 1 base respectively, with 5 bases between them. The CDR3 consists of 13 residues. CDR3 protein: CASSELSNTEAFF. CDR3 coding DNA: TGTGCCAGCAGTGAACTGTCGAACACTGAAGCTTTCTTT.

This clone was recorded once. The V call is TRBV27, the J call TRBJ2-1; 9 positions match TRBD2. The CDR3 covers 15 residues. Trimming at V came to 3 bases and at J to 6 bases, leaving 6 bases not matched to a gene. Germline assignment: CDR1 MNHEY and CDR2 SMNVEV (reference sequence). CDR3 in amino acids: CASSFWREGGNEQFF. Here the CDR3 DNA reads TGTGCCAGCAGTTTTTGGCGGGAGGGGGGCAATGAGCAGTTCTTC.

The genes are TRBV15 and TRBJ2-4, with D hard to call. This CDR3 has 15 amino acids. Germline V gene lookup returns CDR1 LNHNV and CDR2 YYDKDF (reference sequence). The V end lost 3 bases, the J end lost 0 bases, and 9 bases lay between the germline ends. The CDR3 nucleotides are TGTGCCACCAGCAGCCCTACAGTAGCCAAAAACATTCAGTACTTC. This encodes CATSSPTVAKNIQYF.

The gene calls are TRBV11-2 and TRBJ2-5; TRBD1 matches at 11 bases. The end of the DNA fits TRBJ2-7 better, so the J call may be wrong. This CDR3 region has 19 residues. In germline, CDR1 is SGHAT, CDR2 FQNNGV. CDR3 loop: CASSPVDRGRGLSSYEQYF. CDR3 DNA: TGTGCCAGCAGCCCCGTGGACAGGGGGCGCGGTCTTTCATCCTACGAGCAGTACTTC.

The chain links TRBV6-1 to TRBJ2-3; TRBD2 matches at 13 bases. The CDR3 has 16 residues. Per germline, CDR1 MNHNS and CDR2 SASEGT. The V and J ends lost 4 bases and 2 bases, in that order; junction bases with no gene match: 3. CDR3 in DNA: TGTGCCAGCAGTGTGGGGACTAGCGGGACCACAGATACGCAGTATTTT. Its protein product is CASSVGTSGTTDTQYF.

The CDR3: CASSPLSGSSYNEQFF. In DNA, the CDR3 is TGTGCCAGCAGTCCTCTTAGCGGGAGCTCCTACAATGAGCAGTTCTTC. The chain recombines TRBV27 with TRBJ2-1; 9 nucleotides agree with TRBD2. In germline, CDR1 is MNHEY, CDR2 SMNVEV (reference sequence). This CDR3 has 16 residues. Trimming took 5 bases from V and 0 from J; bases not matched to a gene: 5.

The DNA of the CDR3 is TGTGCCAGCAGTTCCGGGGCCTACGAGCAGTACTTC. Translating gives CASSSGAYEQYF. The chain employs TRBV28 and TRBJ2-7; D is perhaps TRBD2 (5 bases). CDR1 MDHEN and CDR2 SYDVKM come from the germline V gene. The V end was cut by 4 bases, the J end by 2 bases, with 6 bases between. The length of the CDR3 is 12 residues.

V and J are TRBV30 and TRBJ1-5; unclear D gene. CDR3 size: 12 residues. CDR1 and CDR2 (germline): GTSNPN, SVGIG (reference sequence). Between the trimmed V and J ends, which lost 0 bases and 5 bases, there was a span of 5 bases. The CDR3 DNA is TGTGCCTGGAGTGTAATAGATCAGCCCCAGCATTTT. Its translation is CAWSVIDQPQHF. Complete variable domain (other parts from reference TRBV30 and TRBJ1-5): SQTIHQWPATLVQPVGSPLSLECTVEGTSNPNLYWYRQAAGRGLQLLFYSVGIGQISSEVPQNLSASRPQDRQFILSSKKLLLSDSGFYLCAWSVIDQPQHFGDGTRLSIL.

This clone was detected once. The rearrangement joins TRBV14 to TRBJ2-2; D is unresolved. The germline V gene has CDR1 SGHDN and CDR2 FVKESK. V lost 0 bases, J lost 0 bases, and 8 bases lay in between. CDR3 length: 16 residues. CDR3 sequence (DNA): TGTGCCAGCAGCCAAGATGTACTAACGAACACCGGGGAGCTGTTTTTT. This encodes CASSQDVLTNTGELFF.

This clone showed up just a few times. This rearrangement joins TRBV28 to TRBJ2-2; TRBD1 is a possible D gene (5 bases). Per the germline V gene, CDR1 is MDHEN and CDR2 is SYDVKM. V was clipped by 8 bases and J by 2 bases, with 12 bases between them. The CDR3 consists of 14 residues. The CDR3 nucleotides are TGTGCCAGCGTTCGCCAGGGTAACACCGGGGAGCTGTTTTTT. It codes for CASVRQGNTGELFF.

This clone was seen a single time. J is TRBJ2-7 and V is TRBV7-9, with D unclear. This CDR3 comprises 16 residues. Trimming removed 7 bases from V and 4 bases from J, with 23 bases in between. Germline assignment: CDR1 SEHNR and CDR2 FQNEAQ (reference sequence). CDR3 sequence: CASIRTVTDGSYEQYF. The CDR3 coding sequence is TGTGCCAGCATCAGAACCGTAACAGACGGATCATACGAGCAGTACTTC.

This chain links TRBV7-9 with TRBJ2-7; D is perhaps TRBD1 (5 bases). Germline V gene data show CDR1 as SEHNR and CDR2 as FQNEAQ (reference sequence). The CDR3 totals 15 residues. The V gene lost 3 bases and the J gene lost 2 bases, with 14 bases spanning the gap. In DNA form, the CDR3 reads TGTGCCAGCAGCTTCAGGGAATCGGCGGCCTACGAGCAGTACTTC. Its protein product is CASSFRESAAYEQYF.

CDR3 sequence reads: CASELAGQNYNEQFF. The CDR3 DNA follows: TGCGCCAGCGAACTAGCGGGACAAAACTACAATGAGCAGTTCTTC. The chain joins TRBV5-1 to TRBJ2-1; TRBD2 agrees at 10 bases. CDR1 is SGHRS, CDR2 YFSETQ, per germline. V lost 7 bases, J lost 3 bases, and 7 bases stayed unmatched. This CDR3 is 15 amino acids long.

The chain joins TRBV6-1 to TRBJ1-4, with TRBD1 as a possible D gene (5 bases). Germline values: CDR1 MNHNS, CDR2 SASEGT. This CDR3 comprises 13 residues. V lost 10 bases to trimming and J lost 7 bases, with 16 bases between them. CDR3 nucleotides: TGTGCCACCCGATGGGGGGGAACTGAAAAACTGTTTTTT. It encodes CATRWGGTEKLFF.

CDR3 nucleotides: TGTGCCTGGAGGATGACAGGAGAGGGGGCCCAGTACTTC. Translation gives CAWRMTGEGAQYF. The rearrangement uses TRBV30 and TRBJ2-5; possibly TRBD1 for D (6 bases). Per the germline V gene, CDR1 is GTSNPN and CDR2 is SVGIG (reference sequence). With 3 bases removed from V and 9 bases from J, the gap between germline ends came to 17 bases. CDR3 size: 13 residues.

The J gene is TRBJ2-1, the V gene TRBV10-3, with 11 bases fitting TRBD2. The CDR3 consists of 13 residues. CDR1 is ENHRY and CDR2 is SYGVKD in the germline V gene. J gave up 4 bases and V 9 bases, and 2 bases lay outside the gene matches. The CDR3 loop is CAISGGAYNEQFF. The CDR3 nucleotides read TGTGCCATTAGCGGGGGGGCTTACAATGAGCAGTTCTTC.